The clone carrying this T cell receptor (beta chain) was seen only a few times. V lost 5 bases, J lost 3 bases, and 10 bases stayed unmatched. CDR3 length: 16 amino acids. From germline, CDR1 is SGHRS and CDR2 YFSETQ. The sample comes from a study of blood T cells in healthy people across ages. Sample-barcoded 5' priming and a J-beta primer mix drove a second PCR of about 7 to 11 cycles. MiXCR, applied by TCRdb to the 5' RACE reads, yields one record per CDR3 protein. The data hold about 670,000 distinct CDR3 sequences, with roughly two fifths observed a single time. This sequence was found in a man older than 75 in good health. The sample comprised blood. This chain connects TRBV5-1 to TRBJ2-1, with TRBD2 matching over 8 bases. The CDR3 DNA is TGCGCCAGCAGGCCCGGGGGGGCGTCGAGCTACAATGAGCAGTTCTTC. The encoded protein is CASRPGGASSYNEQFF.